These 25 T cell receptor beta chains came from one sample sequenced in a study of cytotoxic CD8 clonotypes in ibrutinib-treated CLL. The method was immunoSEQ multiplex PCR; TCRdb's version includes in-frame clones alone and lacks a portion of them. The repertoire has roughly 200,000 clones, approximately 68% of them found once; the top ten carry around 15%. The specimen was PBMCs, collected after 24 months of ibrutinib treatment. These TCRs come from a human donor with chronic lymphocytic leukemia.

The chain carries TRBV7-9 and TRBJ2-2, with a possible D match to TRBD2 (6 bases). Germline V gene lookup returns CDR1 SEHNR and CDR2 FQNEAQ (reference sequence). The CDR3 length is 16 residues. The V gene lost 5 bases and the J gene lost 7 bases, with 20 bases spanning the gap. This CDR3 is CASSHGGAPTGGELFF. In DNA, the CDR3 is TGTGCCAGCAGCCACGGCGGGGCTCCCACCGGCGGGGAGCTGTTTTTT.

This clone was found a few times. This chain connects TRBV29-1 to TRBJ2-5; D gene ambiguous. Germline loops: CDR1 SQVTM, CDR2 ANQGSEA. The CDR3 has 12 residues. Between the trimmed V and J ends, which lost 7 bases and 5 bases, there was a span of 14 bases. The CDR3, as DNA: TGCAGCGGCGGACCCGGAGTGGAGACCCAGTACTTC. It translates to CSGGPGVETQYF.

V and J are TRBV7-9 and TRBJ1-1; perhaps TRBD1 as D (6 bases). Germline V gene lookup returns CDR1 SEHNR and CDR2 FQNEAQ (reference sequence). With 5 bases removed from V and 8 bases from J, the gap between germline ends came to 15 bases. The length of the CDR3 is 13 residues. Written as DNA, the CDR3 is TGTGCCAGCAGCCCCCAGGGGACGACGGAAGCTTTCTTT. Protein: CASSPQGTTEAFF. Supplemented by reference TRBV7-9 and TRBJ1-1, the full variable domain reads DTGVSQNPRHKITKRGQNVTFRCDPISEHNRLYWYRQTLGQGPEFLTYFQNEAQLEKSRLLSDRFSAERPKGSFSTLEIQRTEQGDSAMYLCASSPQGTTEAFFGQGTRLTVV.

This clone was found a few times. The chain links TRBV5-4 to TRBJ2-1, with TRBD2 matching 7 bases. The junction had 14 bases not matched to a gene; V was cut back by 3 bases and J by 11 bases. From germline, CDR1 is SGHNT and CDR2 YYREEE (reference sequence). This CDR3 region has 15 residues. The CDR3 DNA is TGTGCCAGCAGCTCTAGCGGCCGTTCTCCTATTAAGCAGTTCTTC. The encoded protein is CASSSSGRSPIKQFF.

CDR3 amino acids: CASSLGQNYGYTF. DNA of the CDR3: TGTGCCAGCAGTTTAGGTCAGAACTATGGCTACACCTTC. J is TRBJ1-2 and V is TRBV27, with unresolved D. This CDR3 is built from 13 residues. The germline CDR1 and CDR2 sequences are MNHEY and SMNVEV (reference sequence). Trimming removed 2 bases at V and 2 bases at J, with 6 bases between.

This clone was found a few times. V is TRBV7-9 and J is TRBJ1-1, with D hard to call. V lost 3 bases to trimming and J lost 4 bases, with 12 bases between them. The CDR3 is 14 amino acids. CDR1 SEHNR and CDR2 FQNEAQ come from the germline V gene (reference sequence). CDR3 loop: CASSFPPGVTEAFF. The CDR3 DNA follows: TGTGCCAGCAGCTTTCCGCCCGGGGTCACTGAAGCTTTCTTT.

The J gene is TRBJ2-7, the V gene TRBV6-5, with a tentative D call TRBD2 (6 bases). The CDR3 covers 15 residues. V was pared by 6 bases and J by 1 base, with 16 bases between. CDR1 and CDR2 (germline): MNHEY, SVGAGI. The CDR3 nucleotides are TGTGCCAGCAGGAAAACGGGAGAGCTTTCCTACGAGCAGTACTTC. The encoded protein is CASRKTGELSYEQYF.

The chain employs TRBV29-1 and TRBJ2-7; D is possibly TRBD2 (5 bases). With 5 bases removed from V and 3 bases from J, the gap between germline ends came to 14 bases. Looked up from germline, CDR1 is SQVTM and CDR2 is ANQGSEA. This CDR3 region has 13 residues. The CDR3 is CSVLIRDSYEQYF. In DNA form, the CDR3 reads TGCAGCGTTTTAATCCGGGATAGCTACGAGCAGTACTTC.

Details on this clone: An end of the junction does not agree with germline; a read error may underlie this. J is TRBJ2-5 and V is TRBV7-7; D might be TRBD1 (5 bases). The germline V gene has CDR1 SSHAT and CDR2 FNYEAQ (reference sequence). The CDR3 consists of 13 residues. CDR3 loop: CASSFDRQETQYF. The CDR3 nucleotides are TGTGCTAGCAGCTTCGACAGACAAGAGACCCAGTACTTC.

V is TRBV6-1 and J is TRBJ2-3, with 7 positions matching TRBD1. The trim removed 1 base at V and 11 bases at J, leaving 3 bases unmatched. The CDR3 runs to 12 residues. Germline CDR1 and CDR2: MNHNS and SASEGT. CDR3 sequence reads: CASSEGDRVQYF. The CDR3 region has the DNA TGTGCCAGCAGTGAAGGTGACAGGGTGCAGTATTTT.

The V gene is TRBV4-1, the J gene TRBJ2-4; no firm D call. The germline V gene has CDR1 MGHRA and CDR2 YSYEKL. V was shortened by 5 bases and J by 6 bases, with 5 bases between the two germline ends. The CDR3 spans 11 residues. The CDR3 nucleotides read TGCGCCAGCAGCTGGGGAAACATTCAGTACTTC. The encoded protein is CASSWGNIQYF.

V is TRBV7-2 and J is TRBJ1-4; 9 positions agree with TRBD1. This CDR3 spans 14 amino acids. The junction had 5 bases not matched to a gene; V was cut back by 4 bases and J by 8 bases. Germline assignment: CDR1 SGHTA and CDR2 FQGNSA. CDR3 DNA sequence: TGTGCCAGCAGCTGGACAGGGGAGGGGGAAAAACTGTTTTTT. Translation gives CASSWTGEGEKLFF.

V is TRBV11-3 and J is TRBJ1-1; D is possibly TRBD1 (6 bases). Trimming stripped 2 bases from V and 4 bases from J, with 11 bases between. This CDR3 is built from 14 residues. From germline, CDR1 is SGHNT and CDR2 YENEEA. The CDR3 is CASSLTPRGTEAFF. CDR3 bases: TGTGCCAGCAGCTTAACCCCCAGGGGCACTGAAGCTTTCTTT.

The chain joins TRBV18 to TRBJ1-1; no firm D call. Trimming removed 5 bases at V and 2 bases at J, with 9 bases between. Germline V gene lookup returns CDR1 KGHSH and CDR2 LQKENI. The CDR3 length is 13 residues. Here the CDR3 DNA reads TGTGCCAGCTCATCCTGGTCCAACACTGAAGCTTTCTTT. It is translated as CASSSWSNTEAFF.

Here the CDR3 reads CASSLRQGTYEQYF. In DNA form, the CDR3 reads TGTGCCAGCAGCTTGCGACAGGGGACCTACGAGCAGTACTTC. The chain combines TRBV5-4 with TRBJ2-7; TRBD1 agrees at 8 bases. V trimming: 1 base; J trimming: 2 bases; junction bases outside the gene matches: 2. Germline V gene sequence: CDR1 SGHNT, CDR2 YYREEE (reference sequence). The CDR3 consists of 14 residues. Full variable domain (remainder filled in from reference TRBV5-4 and TRBJ2-7): ETGVTQSPTHLIKTRGQQVTLRCSSQSGHNTVSWYQQALGQGPQFIFQYYREEENGRGNFPPRFSGLQFPNYSSELNVNALELDDSALYLCASSLRQGTYEQYFGPGTRLTVT.

This chain uses TRBV7-9 with TRBJ1-2; D is ambiguous. V was pared by 5 bases and J by 0 bases, with 19 bases between. Germline V gene data show CDR1 as SEHNR and CDR2 as FQNEAQ (reference sequence). The CDR3 sequence is 17 residues long. The CDR3 region has the DNA TGTGCCAGCAGCAGAACCGATAGGTCGCAGACTAACTATGGCTACACCTTC. It is translated as CASSRTDRSQTNYGYTF.

This chain uses TRBV7-2 with TRBJ2-7, with 10 bases matching TRBD2. V lost 1 base and J lost 3; bases outside the gene matches: 6. This CDR3 is 16 amino acids long. Per the germline V gene, CDR1 is SGHTA and CDR2 is FQGNSA. DNA of the CDR3: TGTGCCAGCAGCTTAGACCAGCGGGAGGGAAACTACGAGCAGTACTTC. Translated, it gives CASSLDQREGNYEQYF.

This clone came up a few times. The chain carries TRBV27 and TRBJ2-2; D gene ambiguous. The V end was cut by 6 bases, the J end by 5 bases, with 7 bases between. Per the germline V gene, CDR1 is MNHEY and CDR2 is SMNVEV (reference sequence). The CDR3 contains 12 residues. The CDR3 DNA sequence: TGTGCCAGCAGGGTTGGGACCGGGGAGCTGTTTTTT. Translation gives CASRVGTGELFF.

This clone was recorded a few times. The rearrangement links TRBV18 to TRBJ2-7, with 11 bases aligning to TRBD1. CDR1 is KGHSH, CDR2 LQKENI, per germline. V dropped 1 base and J dropped 2; count of bases not matched to a gene: 4. The length of the CDR3 is 16 residues. As DNA, the CDR3 is TGTGCCAGCTCACCACATCCGGGACAGGGGGCCTACGAGCAGTACTTC. It codes for CASSPHPGQGAYEQYF.

V gene TRBV4-2 combines with J gene TRBJ2-7, with TRBD2 identical over 8 bases. In germline, CDR1 is LGHNA, CDR2 YNFKEQ. This CDR3 has 15 amino acids. The ends lost 0 bases at V and 2 bases at J; junction bases unmatched: 3. The DNA for the CDR3 is TGTGCCAGCAGCCAAGACACTAGCGGCACCTACGAGCAGTACTTC. It translates to CASSQDTSGTYEQYF.

This chain joins TRBV28 and TRBJ1-1; D possibly corresponds to TRBD1 (6 bases). V shed 2 bases and J shed 0 bases, with 10 bases lying between them. Germline CDR1 is MDHEN and CDR2 is SYDVKM. This CDR3 spans 15 amino acids. CDR3 in amino acids: CASSLRYRVNTEAFF. The CDR3, as DNA: TGTGCCAGCAGTTTAAGGTACAGGGTGAACACTGAAGCTTTCTTT.

The chain uses TRBV18 and TRBJ2-7, with TRBD1 as a possible D gene (6 bases). V lost 2 bases to trimming and J lost 2 bases, with 10 bases between them. The CDR3 runs to 14 residues. Germline V gene sequence: CDR1 KGHSH, CDR2 LQKENI. This CDR3 is CASSPSWDTYEQYF. For the CDR3, the DNA is TGTGCCAGCTCACCATCCTGGGACACCTACGAGCAGTACTTC.

The chain links TRBV4-3 to TRBJ2-1, with a tentative D call TRBD2 (5 bases). The germline V and J ends were trimmed by 0 bases and 6 bases, with 15 bases remaining between them. The CDR3 is made up of 16 amino acids. The germline V gene encodes CDR1 LGHNA and CDR2 YSLEER. CDR3 DNA: TGCGCCAGCAGCCAAGATTGGATAGCGACGGGCAATGAGCAGTTCTTC. Amino acids: CASSQDWIATGNEQFF.

The chain uses TRBV4-2 and TRBJ2-7, with TRBD2 identical over 7 bases. The J segment lost 6 bases and the V segment lost 3 bases, leaving 14 bases of the junction unmatched. Germline values: CDR1 LGHNA, CDR2 YNFKEQ. The CDR3 is 16 residues long. The CDR3 region is CASSQEWSGKGVEQYF. The CDR3 region has the DNA TGTGCCAGCAGCCAGGAGTGGAGCGGGAAGGGTGTCGAGCAGTACTTC.

This chain joins TRBV5-6 and TRBJ2-7; no clear D gene. This CDR3 has 16 residues. V was clipped by 1 base and J by 2 bases, with 16 bases between them. Germline CDR1 SGHDT, CDR2 YYEEEE. CDR3 nucleotides: TGTGCCAGCAGCTTGAAGTTTCCAGCGTCGACCTACGAGCAGTACTTC. This sequence encodes CASSLKFPASTYEQYF.